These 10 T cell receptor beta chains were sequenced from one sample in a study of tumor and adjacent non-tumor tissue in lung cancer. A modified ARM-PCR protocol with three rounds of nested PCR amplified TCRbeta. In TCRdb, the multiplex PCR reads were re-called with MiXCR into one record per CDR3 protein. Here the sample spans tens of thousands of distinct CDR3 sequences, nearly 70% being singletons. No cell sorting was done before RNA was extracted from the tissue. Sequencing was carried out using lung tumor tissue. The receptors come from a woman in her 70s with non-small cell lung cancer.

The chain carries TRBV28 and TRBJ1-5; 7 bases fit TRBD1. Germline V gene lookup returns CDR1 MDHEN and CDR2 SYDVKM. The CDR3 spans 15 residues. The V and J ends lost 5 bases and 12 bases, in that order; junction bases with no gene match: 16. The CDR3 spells CASSPQTGFNQFQHF. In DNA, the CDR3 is TGTGCCAGCAGTCCCCAGACAGGGTTCAATCAGTTCCAGCATTTT.

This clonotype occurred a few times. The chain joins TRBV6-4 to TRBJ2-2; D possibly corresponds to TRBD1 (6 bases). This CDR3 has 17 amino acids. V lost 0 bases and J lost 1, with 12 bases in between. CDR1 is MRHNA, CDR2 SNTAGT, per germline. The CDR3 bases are TGTGCCAGCAGTGACTCATCGGGCAGGGGGAACACCGGGGAGCTGTTTTTT. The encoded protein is CASSDSSGRGNTGELFF.

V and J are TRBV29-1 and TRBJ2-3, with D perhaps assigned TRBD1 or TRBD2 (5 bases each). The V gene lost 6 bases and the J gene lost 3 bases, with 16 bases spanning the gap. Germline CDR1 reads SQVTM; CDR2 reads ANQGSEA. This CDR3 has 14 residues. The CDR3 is CSVGDGASTDTQYF. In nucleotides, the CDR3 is TGCAGCGTGGGAGACGGGGCTAGTACAGATACGCAGTATTTT.

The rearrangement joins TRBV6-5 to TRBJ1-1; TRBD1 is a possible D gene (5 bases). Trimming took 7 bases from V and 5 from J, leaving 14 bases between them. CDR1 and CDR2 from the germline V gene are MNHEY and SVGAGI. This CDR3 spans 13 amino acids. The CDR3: CASNRHGATEAFF. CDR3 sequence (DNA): TGTGCCAGCAACCGACATGGGGCTACTGAAGCTTTCTTT.

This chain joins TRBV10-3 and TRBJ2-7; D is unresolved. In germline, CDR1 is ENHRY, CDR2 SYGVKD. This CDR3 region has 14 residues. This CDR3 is CTSAPGVSPYEQYF. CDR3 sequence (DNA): TGTACCTCGGCACCGGGCGTGAGCCCCTACGAGCAGTACTTC.

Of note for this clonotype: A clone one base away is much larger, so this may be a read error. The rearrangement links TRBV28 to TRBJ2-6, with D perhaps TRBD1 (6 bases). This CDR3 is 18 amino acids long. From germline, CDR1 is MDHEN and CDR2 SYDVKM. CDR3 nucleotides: TGTGCCAGCAGCCCAGATCCCGGACAGATTTCTGGGGTCAACGTCCTGACTTTC. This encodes CASSPDPGQISGVNVLTF. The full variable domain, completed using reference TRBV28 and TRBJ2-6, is DVKVTQSSRYLVKRTGEKVFLECVQDMDHENMFWYRQDPGLGLRLIYFSYDVKMKEKGDIPEGYSVSREKKERFSLILESASTNQTSMYLCASSPDPGQISGVNVLTFGAGSRLTVL.

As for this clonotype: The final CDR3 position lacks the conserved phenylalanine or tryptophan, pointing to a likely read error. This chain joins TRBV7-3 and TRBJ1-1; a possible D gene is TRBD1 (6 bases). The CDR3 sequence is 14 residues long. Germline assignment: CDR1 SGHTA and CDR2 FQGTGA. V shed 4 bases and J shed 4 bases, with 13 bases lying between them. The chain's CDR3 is CASSSYRDFTEAFY. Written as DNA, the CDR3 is TGTGCCAGCAGCTCATACAGGGATTTCACTGAAGCTTTCTAT.

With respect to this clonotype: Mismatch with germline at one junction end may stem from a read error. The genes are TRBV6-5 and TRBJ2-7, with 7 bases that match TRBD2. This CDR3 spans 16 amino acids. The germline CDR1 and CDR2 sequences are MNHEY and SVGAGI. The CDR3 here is CASCYSCGGSPHEQYF. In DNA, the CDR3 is TGTGCCAGCTGTTACTCTTGTGGCGGGAGTCCCCACGAGCAGTACTTC.

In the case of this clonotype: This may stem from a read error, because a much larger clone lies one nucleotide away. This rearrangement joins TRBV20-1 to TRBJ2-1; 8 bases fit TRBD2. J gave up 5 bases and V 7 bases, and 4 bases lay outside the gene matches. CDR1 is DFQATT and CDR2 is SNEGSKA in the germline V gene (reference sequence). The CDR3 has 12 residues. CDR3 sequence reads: CSVSGTNNEQFF. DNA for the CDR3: TGCAGTGTTAGCGGGACCAACAATGAGCAGTTCTTC.

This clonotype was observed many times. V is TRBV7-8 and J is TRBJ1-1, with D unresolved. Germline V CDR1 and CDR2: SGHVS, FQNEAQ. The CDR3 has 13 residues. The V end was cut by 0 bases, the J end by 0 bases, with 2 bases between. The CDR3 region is CASSLAMNTEAFF. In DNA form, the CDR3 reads TGTGCCAGCAGCTTAGCCATGAACACTGAAGCTTTCTTT.